Below, one T cell receptor beta chain is given with its context. Its antigen is undetermined. This record comes from a study of T cell responses to AZD1222 COVID-19 vaccine. Between the trimmed V and J ends, which lost 5 bases and 0 bases, there was a span of 19 bases. The CDR3 has 18 residues. Germline CDR1 is SGHVS and CDR2 is FQNEAQ. Sequencing was performed with immunoSEQ multiplex PCR; in TCRdb, only in-frame clones are kept and a portion is missing. The sample has about 180,000 clones, about 93% seen once. Study-level findings and limits: Spike was spanned by vaccine-associated CD4 TCRs, with dominance at 160-218 and 743-854. Baseline seropositivity characterized only six AZD1222 recipients. Researchers took repertoire samples only after the peak T cell response had come.

The sequencing here drew on peripheral blood, taken 28 days after the second dose of the MenACWY control vaccine. The chain carries TRBV7-8 and TRBJ1-4; D perhaps matches TRBD1 (6 bases). This clonotype was sampled from an adult who received the MenACWY meningococcal vaccine as a control. For the CDR3, the DNA is TGTGCCAGCAGCGCCCCTCAGGGGTCCGTGGCAACTAATGAAAAACTGTTTTTT. It codes for CASSAPQGSVATNEKLFF.